A single sample gave rise to the 2 T cell receptor beta chains below, sequenced in a study of vaccination and CD4 T cells after COVID-19 (dated by TCRdb to between 2021 and 2023). These receptors have no known antigen. Library preparation was by PCR. TCRdb names Illumina iSeq 100 as the instrument used. DNA from cultured CD4+ T cells was subjected to TCR sequencing with the Oncomine TCR Beta short-read assay at the Johns Hopkins FTIC core. The public reads were quality trimmed at Q25 with fastp and then assembled into clones with MiXCR by TCRdb, keeping productive beta chains. Every CDR3 protein is listed once, alongside the most common genes and DNA of its rows. Present in this sample are some 3,300 distinct CDR3 sequences, around 21% of which were seen just once. The ten largest make up over 12% of the sample. The sample's treatment or condition label, decoded: approximately 9-day PBMC culture with coronavirus spike peptide pools or control peptides (ViraFEST assay). CD4+ T cells from unexposed donors were collected before the COVID-19 pandemic (2011-2018).

Sequencing was carried out using CD4+ T cells from blood, cultured in vitro. The origin of the receptors is a human donor in good health.

This chain uses TRBV6-2 or TRBV6-3 with TRBJ1-1; D may be TRBD1 (5 bases). The CDR3 spans 13 residues. V gave up 6 bases and J gave up 1 base, with 9 bases separating them. Germline CDR1 is MNHEY and CDR2 is SVGEGT. For the CDR3, the DNA is TGTGCCAGCAGGTTCGACAGGAACACTGAAGCTTTCTTT. Translation gives CASRFDRNTEAFF.

The chain uses TRBV20-1 and TRBJ2-1; TRBD2 aligns across 11 bases. V dropped 4 bases and J dropped 2; count of bases not matched to a gene: 10. Germline V gene data show CDR1 as DFQATT and CDR2 as SNEGSKA (reference sequence). The CDR3 has 17 residues. The CDR3 DNA reads as TGCAGTGCTATGCGTTTGGGGACTAGCGGAACCTACAATGAGCAGTTCTTC. It is translated as CSAMRLGTSGTYNEQFF.